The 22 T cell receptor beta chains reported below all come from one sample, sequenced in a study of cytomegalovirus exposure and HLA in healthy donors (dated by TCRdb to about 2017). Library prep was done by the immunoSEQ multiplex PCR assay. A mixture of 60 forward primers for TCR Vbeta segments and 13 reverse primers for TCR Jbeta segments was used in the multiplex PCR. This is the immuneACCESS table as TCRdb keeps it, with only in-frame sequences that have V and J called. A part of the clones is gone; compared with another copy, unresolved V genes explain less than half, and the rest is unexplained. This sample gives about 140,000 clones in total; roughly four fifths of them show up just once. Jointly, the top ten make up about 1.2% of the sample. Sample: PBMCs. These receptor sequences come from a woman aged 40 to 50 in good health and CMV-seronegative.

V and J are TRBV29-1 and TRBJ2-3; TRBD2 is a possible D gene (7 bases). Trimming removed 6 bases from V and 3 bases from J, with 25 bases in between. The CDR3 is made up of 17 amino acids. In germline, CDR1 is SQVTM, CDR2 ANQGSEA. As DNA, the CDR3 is TGCAGCGTGGATAGGGCGGGGGCTGGATTGGGGACAGATACGCAGTATTTT. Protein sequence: CSVDRAGAGLGTDTQYF.

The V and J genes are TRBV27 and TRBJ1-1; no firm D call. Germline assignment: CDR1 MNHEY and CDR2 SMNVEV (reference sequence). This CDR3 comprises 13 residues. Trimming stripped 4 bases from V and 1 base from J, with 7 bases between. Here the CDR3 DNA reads TGTGCCAGCAGTTCTGAGGGGAACACTGAAGCTTTCTTT. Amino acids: CASSSEGNTEAFF.

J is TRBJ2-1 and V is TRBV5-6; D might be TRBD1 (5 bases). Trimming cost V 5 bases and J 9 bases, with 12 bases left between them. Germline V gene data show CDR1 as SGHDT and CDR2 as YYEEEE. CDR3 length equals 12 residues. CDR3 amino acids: CASRRDSSEQFF. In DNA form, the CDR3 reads TGTGCCAGCAGAAGAGACAGTAGTGAGCAGTTCTTC.

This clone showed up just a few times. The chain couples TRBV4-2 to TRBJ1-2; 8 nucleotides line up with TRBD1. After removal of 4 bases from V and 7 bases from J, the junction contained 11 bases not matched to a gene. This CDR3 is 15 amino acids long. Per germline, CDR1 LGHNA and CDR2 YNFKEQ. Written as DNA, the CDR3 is TGTGCCAGCAGCCGAACCGGACAGGGTTCGGGTGGCTACACCTTC. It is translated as CASSRTGQGSGGYTF.

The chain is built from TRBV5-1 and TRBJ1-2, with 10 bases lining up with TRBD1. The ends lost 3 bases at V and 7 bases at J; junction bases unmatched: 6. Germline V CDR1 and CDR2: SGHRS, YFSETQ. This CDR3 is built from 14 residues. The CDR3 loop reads CASSSDRGIFGYTF. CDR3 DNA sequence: TGCGCCAGCAGCTCGGACAGGGGGATCTTTGGCTACACCTTC.

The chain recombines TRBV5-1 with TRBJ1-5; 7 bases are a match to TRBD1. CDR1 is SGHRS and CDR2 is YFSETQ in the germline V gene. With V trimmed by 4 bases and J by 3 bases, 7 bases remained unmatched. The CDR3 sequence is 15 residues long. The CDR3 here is CASSPQGGPNQPQHF. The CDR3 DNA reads TGCGCCAGCAGCCCGCAGGGGGGCCCCAATCAGCCCCAGCATTTT.

The CDR3 loop reads CASSLSTGGDGYTF. The CDR3 bases are TGTGCCAGCAGTTTATCGACAGGGGGCGATGGCTACACCTTC. The chain combines TRBV28 with TRBJ1-2, with 10 bases that match TRBD1. Germline CDR1 and CDR2: MDHEN and SYDVKM. CDR3 length: 14 residues. V was pared by 1 base and J by 6 bases, with 2 bases of the junction left unmatched.

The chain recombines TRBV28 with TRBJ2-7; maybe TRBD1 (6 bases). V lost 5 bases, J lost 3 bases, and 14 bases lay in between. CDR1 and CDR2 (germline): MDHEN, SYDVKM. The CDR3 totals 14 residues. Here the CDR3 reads CASSIQQGYYEQYV. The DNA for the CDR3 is TGTGCCAGCAGTATTCAACAGGGATACTACGAGCAGTACGTC.

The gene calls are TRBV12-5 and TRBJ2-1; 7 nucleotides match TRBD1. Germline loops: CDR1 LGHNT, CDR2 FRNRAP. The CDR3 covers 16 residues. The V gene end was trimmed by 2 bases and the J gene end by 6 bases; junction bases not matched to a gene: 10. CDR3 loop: CASGLYRDSGGNEQFF. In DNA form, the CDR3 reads TGTGCTAGTGGTTTGTACAGGGACAGTGGGGGCAATGAGCAGTTCTTC.

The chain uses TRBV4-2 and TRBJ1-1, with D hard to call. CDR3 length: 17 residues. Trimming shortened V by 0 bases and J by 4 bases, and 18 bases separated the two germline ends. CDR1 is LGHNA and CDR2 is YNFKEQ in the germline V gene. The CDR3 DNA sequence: TGTGCCAGCAGCCAAGACGTGGGCTTGGGAGAGCTCACTGAAGCTTTCTTT. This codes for CASSQDVGLGELTEAFF.

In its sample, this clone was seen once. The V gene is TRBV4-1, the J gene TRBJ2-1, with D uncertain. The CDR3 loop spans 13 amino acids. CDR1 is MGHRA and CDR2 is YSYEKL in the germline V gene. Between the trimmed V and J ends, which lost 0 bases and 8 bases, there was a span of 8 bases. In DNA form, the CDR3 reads TGCGCCAGCAGCCAAGATTACAGCTATGAGCAGTTCTTC. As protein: CASSQDYSYEQFF.

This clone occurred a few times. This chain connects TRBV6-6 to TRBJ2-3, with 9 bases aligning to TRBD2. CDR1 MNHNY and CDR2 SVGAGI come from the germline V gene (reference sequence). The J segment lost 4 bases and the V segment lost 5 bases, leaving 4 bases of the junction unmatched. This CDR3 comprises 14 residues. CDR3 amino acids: CASSGGLASDTQYF. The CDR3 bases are TGTGCCAGCAGTGGGGGACTAGCTTCAGATACGCAGTATTTT.

This CDR3 is CASSLASVRDIHNEKLFF. CDR3 bases: TGCGCCAGCAGCTTGGCCTCGGTGAGGGACATCCATAATGAAAAACTGTTTTTT. The chain combines TRBV5-1 with TRBJ1-4; D possibly corresponds to TRBD1 (6 bases). Trimming cost V 0 bases and J 4 bases, with 19 bases left between them. The CDR3 loop spans 18 amino acids. Germline V gene data show CDR1 as SGHRS and CDR2 as YFSETQ.

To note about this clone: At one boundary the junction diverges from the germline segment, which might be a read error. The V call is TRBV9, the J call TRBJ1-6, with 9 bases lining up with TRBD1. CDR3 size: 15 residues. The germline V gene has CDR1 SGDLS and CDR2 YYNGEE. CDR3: CASSGDRAYSSPLHF. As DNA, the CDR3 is TGTGCCAGCAGCGGGGACAGGGCTTATAGTTCACCCCTCCACTTT.

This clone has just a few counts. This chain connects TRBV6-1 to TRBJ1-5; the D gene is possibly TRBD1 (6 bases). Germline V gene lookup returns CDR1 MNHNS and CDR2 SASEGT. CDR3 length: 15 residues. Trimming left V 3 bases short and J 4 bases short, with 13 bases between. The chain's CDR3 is CASSEFRGLNQPQHF. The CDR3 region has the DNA TGTGCCAGCAGTGAGTTCAGGGGTTTAAATCAGCCCCAGCATTTT.

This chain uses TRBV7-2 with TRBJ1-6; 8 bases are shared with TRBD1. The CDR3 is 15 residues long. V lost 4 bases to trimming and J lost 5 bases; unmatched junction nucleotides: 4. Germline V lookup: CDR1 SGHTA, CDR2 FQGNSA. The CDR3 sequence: CASSSGQVNNSPLHF. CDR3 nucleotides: TGTGCCAGCAGCTCGGGACAGGTGAATAATTCACCCCTCCACTTT.

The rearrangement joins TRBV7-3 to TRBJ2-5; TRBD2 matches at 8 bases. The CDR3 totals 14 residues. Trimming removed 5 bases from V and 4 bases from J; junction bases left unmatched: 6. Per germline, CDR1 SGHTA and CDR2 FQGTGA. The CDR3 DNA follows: TGTGCCAGCAGCCCGGGACTAGATGGAGAGACCCAGTACTTC. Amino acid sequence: CASSPGLDGETQYF. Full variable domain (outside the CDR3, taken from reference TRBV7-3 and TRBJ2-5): GAGVSQTPSNKVTEKGKYVELRCDPISGHTALYWYRQSLGQGPEFLIYFQGTGAADDSGLPNDRFFAVRPEGSVSTLKIQRTERGDSAVYLCASSPGLDGETQYFGPGTRLLVL.

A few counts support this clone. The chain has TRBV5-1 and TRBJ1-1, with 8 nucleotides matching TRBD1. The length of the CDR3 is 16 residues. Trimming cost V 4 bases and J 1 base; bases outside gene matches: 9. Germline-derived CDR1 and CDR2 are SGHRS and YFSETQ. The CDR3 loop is CASSPWDRLKNTEAFF. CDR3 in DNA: TGCGCCAGCAGCCCCTGGGACAGGCTAAAGAACACTGAAGCTTTCTTT. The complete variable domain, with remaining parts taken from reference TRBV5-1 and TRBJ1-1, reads KAGVTQTPRYLIKTRGQQVTLSCSPISGHRSVSWYQQTPGQGLQFLFEYFSETQRNKGNFPGRFSGRQFSNSRSEMNVSTLELGDSALYLCASSPWDRLKNTEAFFGQGTRLTVV.

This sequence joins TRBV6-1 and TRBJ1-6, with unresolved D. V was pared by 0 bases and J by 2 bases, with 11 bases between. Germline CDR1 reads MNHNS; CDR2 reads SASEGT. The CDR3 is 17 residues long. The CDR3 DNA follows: TGTGCCAGCAGTGAAGCGAGTACAGCTCCCTATAATTCACCCCTCCACTTT. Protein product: CASSEASTAPYNSPLHF.

CDR3 in DNA: TGTGCCAGCACCCTATTCACTAGCGGCACAGATACGCAGTATTTT. Its translation: CASTLFTSGTDTQYF. The chain couples TRBV28 to TRBJ2-3; TRBD2 matches at 7 bases. This CDR3 comprises 15 residues. The germline gives CDR1 MDHEN, CDR2 SYDVKM. Unmatched junction bases numbered 8, after V lost 7 bases and J lost 1 base.

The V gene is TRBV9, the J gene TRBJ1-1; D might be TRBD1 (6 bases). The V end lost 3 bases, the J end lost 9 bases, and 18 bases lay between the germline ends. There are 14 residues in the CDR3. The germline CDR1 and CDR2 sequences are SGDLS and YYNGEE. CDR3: CASSERTAGDQAFF. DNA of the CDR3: TGTGCCAGCAGCGAGCGGACAGCCGGAGATCAAGCTTTCTTT.

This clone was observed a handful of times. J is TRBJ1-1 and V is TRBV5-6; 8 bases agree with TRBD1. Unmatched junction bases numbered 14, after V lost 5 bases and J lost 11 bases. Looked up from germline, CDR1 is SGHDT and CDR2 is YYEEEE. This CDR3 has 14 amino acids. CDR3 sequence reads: CASRNGQGRFRAFF. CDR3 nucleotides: TGTGCCAGCAGAAACGGACAGGGACGGTTTCGGGCTTTCTTT.